The 10 T cell receptor beta chains below were found in one sample sequenced in a study of molecular identifiers for immune sequencing clone quantification. From the PCR reads, TCRdb called clonotypes with MiXCR, one entry per CDR3 protein. The sample shows more than 450,000 distinct CDR3 sequences, 25% of them seen only once. Sample: naive CD8+ T cells from blood, with Jurkat cell RNA spiked in. Subset specified: FACS-sorted CD8+CD4-CCR7+CD45RA+ naive T cells. The receptors were sampled from a human donor in good health. Some libraries in this study had Jurkat cell RNA spiked in.

This clonotype was picked up one time. The rearrangement uses TRBV15 and TRBJ1-5, with TRBD1 matching over 7 bases. CDR1 and CDR2 from the germline V gene are LNHNV and YYDKDF (reference sequence). The CDR3 consists of 13 residues. Trimming took 7 bases from V and 6 from J; bases not matched to a gene: 6. CDR3 protein: CATNRTGSQPQHF. For the CDR3, the DNA is TGTGCCACCAACAGGACAGGTAGTCAGCCCCAGCATTTT. The complete variable domain, with remaining parts taken from reference TRBV15 and TRBJ1-5, reads DAMVIQNPRYQVTQFGKPVTLSCSQTLNHNVMYWYQQKSSQAPKLLFHYYDKDFNNEADTPDNFQSRRPNTSFCFLDIRSPGLGDTAMYLCATNRTGSQPQHFGDGTRLSIL.

This clonotype was recorded only once. Mismatch with germline at one junction end may stem from a read error. The chain joins TRBV27 to TRBJ2-7, with 10 bases matching TRBD2. The length of the CDR3 is 16 residues. Germline loops: CDR1 MNHEY, CDR2 SMNVEV (reference sequence). CDR3 nucleotides: TGTGCCAGCAGTGGAAAGACTAGCGGGCACTCCTACGAGCGGTACTTC. Its protein is CASSGKTSGHSYERYF.

The chain carries TRBV11-2 and TRBJ1-1, with D perhaps TRBD1 (5 bases). Germline lookup yields CDR1 SGHAT and CDR2 FQNNGV. V dropped 0 bases and J dropped 3 bases, with 14 bases sitting between them. The CDR3 extends over 16 amino acids. Here the CDR3 DNA reads TGTGCCAGCAGCTTAGATTACGGGGGAATCGACACTGAAGCTTTCTTT. It is translated as CASSLDYGGIDTEAFF.

V usage is TRBV6-5 and J usage is TRBJ2-1, with TRBD2 as a possible D gene (6 bases). V lost 0 bases and J lost 6, with 12 bases in between. The CDR3 contains 15 residues. CDR1 is MNHEY and CDR2 is SVGAGI in the germline V gene. CDR3 loop: CASSYSTGGGNEQFF. The CDR3 DNA reads as TGTGCCAGCAGTTACTCAACCGGGGGAGGCAATGAGCAGTTCTTC.

This clonotype was seen repeatedly, ten times or more. The chain combines TRBV29-1 with TRBJ1-4, with TRBD1 as a possible D gene (5 bases). The CDR3 loop spans 13 amino acids. V lost 3 bases and J lost 8, with 13 bases in between. Germline V lookup: CDR1 SQVTM, CDR2 ANQGSEA. CDR3 in DNA: TGCAGCGTTGAGGCAGGGTTAGAAGAAAAACTGTTTTTT. This sequence encodes CSVEAGLEEKLFF.

The V gene is TRBV28, the J gene TRBJ1-4; D gene unclear. The germline CDR1 and CDR2 sequences are MDHEN and SYDVKM. CDR3 length: 12 residues. Trimming left V 5 bases short and J 14 bases short, with 15 bases between. CDR3 protein: CASSPRGSRLFF. As DNA, the CDR3 is TGTGCCAGCAGTCCGCGGGGATCCAGGCTGTTTTTT.

The J gene is TRBJ1-4, the V gene TRBV20-1, with 7 bases lining up with TRBD1. Germline loops: CDR1 DFQATT, CDR2 SNEGSKA (reference sequence). V dropped 0 bases and J dropped 8; count of bases not matched to a gene: 9. This CDR3 has 15 amino acids. The CDR3 loop reads CSAREPGTVGEKLFF. The DNA of the CDR3 is TGCAGTGCTAGAGAACCAGGGACAGTTGGGGAAAAACTGTTTTTT.

This clonotype was observed a handful of times. The gene calls are TRBV7-9 and TRBJ1-1; 7 bases line up with TRBD1. The germline CDR1 and CDR2 sequences are SEHNR and FQNEAQ (reference sequence). This CDR3 comprises 15 residues. J gave up 5 bases and V 4 bases, and 10 bases lay outside the gene matches. CDR3 DNA sequence: TGTGCCAGCAGCTCCCCTGACAGGGTGGGTACTGAAGCTTTCTTT. Protein product: CASSSPDRVGTEAFF.

This clonotype was seen repeatedly, ten times or more. This chain links TRBV9 with TRBJ2-3; D is uncertain. V was cut by 7 bases and J by 2 bases, with 11 bases left in between. CDR3 length equals 13 residues. The germline V gene has CDR1 SGDLS and CDR2 YYNGEE. CDR3 in amino acids: CASGRDPTDTQYF. In DNA, the CDR3 is TGTGCCAGCGGGCGCGATCCCACAGATACGCAGTATTTT.

This clonotype was seen many times. This rearrangement joins TRBV28 to TRBJ1-2, with D unclear. The V gene lost 3 bases and the J gene lost 3 bases, with 11 bases spanning the gap. The CDR3 sequence is 14 residues long. Germline V gene data show CDR1 as MDHEN and CDR2 as SYDVKM. The CDR3 protein is CASSFEEIYYGYTF. The CDR3 DNA follows: TGTGCCAGCAGTTTCGAGGAAATCTACTATGGCTACACCTTC.